This T cell receptor beta chain stems from a study of T cells in Graves' hyperthyroidism and ophthalmopathy. Study at large: Sampling of peripheral blood happened at initial diagnosis, prior to any treatment.

The trim removed 6 bases at V and 6 bases at J, leaving 7 bases unmatched. The CDR3 extends over 13 amino acids. The germline V gene has CDR1 SGHRS and CDR2 YFSETQ. Researchers took RNA transcripts and amplified the TCR beta CDR3 regions from them. The HTBI primer set drove a first-round RT-PCR of the TCR CDR3. TCRdb re-called the multiplex PCR reads through MiXCR, storing one row per CDR3 protein. The sample has some 500,000 distinct CDR3 sequences; roughly 25% are singletons. The study, taken as a whole, reports: Stable hyperthyroidism was told apart from ophthalmopathy by a model built on 13 V-J features. The majority of expanded thyroid clonotypes above 0.001 also appeared in blood.

Source material for PBMCs was less than 12 ml fresh peripheral blood. Points on this clonotype: Antigen specificity is unknown.

V and J are TRBV5-1 and TRBJ1-2; 8 nucleotides match TRBD1. This receptor was identified in a woman aged 25 to 39 with Graves' ophthalmopathy. Sequenced material: blood. CDR3 DNA sequence: TGCGCCAGCACCTACTCAGGGGGCAATGGCTACACCTTC. Its protein product is CASTYSGGNGYTF. The complete variable domain, with remaining parts taken from reference TRBV5-1 and TRBJ1-2, reads KAGVTQTPRYLIKTRGQQVTLSCSPISGHRSVSWYQQTPGQGLQFLFEYFSETQRNKGNFPGRFSGRQFSNSRSEMNVSTLELGDSALYLCASTYSGGNGYTFGSGTRLTVV.